This T cell receptor beta chain stems from a study of CD8 T cells in ankylosing spondylitis (dated by TCRdb to the late 2010s). Background for the entire study: To find TCR variants linked to disease, the study profiled T cell receptor beta repertoires in ankylosing spondylitis patients and healthy donors. The whole study cohort included over 85 healthy donors and 20 to 30 ankylosing spondylitis patients. Peripheral blood samples were taken, and synovial fluid was additionally collected from ankylosing spondylitis patients.

Including cysteine and phenylalanine, the CDR3 has 13 amino acids. Solely the CDR3 DNA is kept, with 39 bases framed from the first base. V is clipped by 1 base and J by 8 bases, and the sequence between their germline boundaries is 8 bases long. Via the germline V gene, CDR1 is MGHDK and CDR2 SYGVNS. The sample holds a few counts of this clonotype. What this receptor recognizes is not known. Nothing much larger sits one base from this clone, and base qualities are not available. TCRdb records Illumina HiSeq 2500 as the sequencer. Quantitative 5'-RACE with molecular barcodes was the method used to prepare the TCR beta libraries. Per the original workflow: Disease-linked TCR variants were identified with a new computational method built on a probabilistic model of VDJ rearrangement. TCRdb reran the public reads through fastp at Q25 and MiXCR, keeping productive beta chains. Here each entry gathers all rows of one CDR3 protein and keeps the most common genes and DNA. The V and J calls come from TCRdb's annotation, not from the publication. This sample holds fewer than 400,000 distinct CDR3 sequences; about 22% were observed only once. About a sixth of the sample lies in the top ten.

Results and caveats for the whole study, not just this receptor: The disease-linked clones showed a CD8+ phenotype and occurred at relatively low frequencies in peripheral blood. Some TCR beta motif variants had previously been reported in synovial fluid and blood of reactive arthritis patients, which suggested common disease-initiation mechanisms. The disease-linked clones were reported to be significantly enriched in matched synovial fluid samples from ankylosing spondylitis patients. Blood from ankylosing spondylitis patients appeared to be characterized by a TCR beta motif made up of about 8 highly homologous amino acid variants.

The TCR comes from a male donor with ankylosing spondylitis. The material sequenced was blood, either unsorted or a sorted T cell fraction (not recorded which). This chain is built from TRBV25-1 and TRBJ1-4; no D gene can be assigned with confidence. The CDR3 in this case is CASSEFGDEKLFF. The DNA reads TGTGCCAGCAGTGAATTCGGAGACGAAAAACTGTTTTTT. With all but the CDR3 taken from the reference TRBV25-1 and TRBJ1-4 genes, the full variable domain is: EADIYQTPRYLVIGTGKKITLECSQTMGHDKMYWYQQDPGMELHLIHYSYGVNSTEKGDLSSESTVSRIRTEHFPLTLESARPSHTSQYLCASSEFGDEKLFFGSGTQLSVL.